The 23 T cell receptor beta chains in this list originate from one sample, sequenced in a study of T-cell memory formation after mild COVID-19. Each CDR3 protein is one row after TCRdb ran MiXCR on the 5' RACE reads. The sample includes some 300,000 distinct CDR3 sequences, under 25% of them seen just once. Sequencing was done on a sample of PBMCs or a T cell subset sorted from them (not recorded which). The receptors come from a man between 18 and 29 years old who had mild COVID-19 (a few samples of this study predate the infection). Cell type and time point are not known.

J is TRBJ1-1 and V is TRBV6-2 or TRBV6-3; D not resolved. Germline assignment: CDR1 MNHEY and CDR2 SVGEGT. This CDR3 is 15 amino acids long. V was cut by 0 bases and J by 5 bases, with 13 bases left in between. CDR3 amino acids: CASSYSPLRDTEAFF. In DNA, the CDR3 is TGTGCCAGCAGTTACTCCCCGCTTCGGGATACTGAAGCTTTCTTT.

This clonotype was seen a handful of times. The J gene is TRBJ1-2, the V gene TRBV4-3; TRBD1 might be the D (6 bases). Deletions cut 0 bases from V and 8 bases from J, with 16 bases between. The CDR3 has 15 residues. Germline assignment: CDR1 LGHNA and CDR2 YSLEER. The CDR3 spells CASSQDRQGREGYTF. For the CDR3, the DNA is TGCGCCAGCAGCCAAGATCGTCAGGGGCGCGAAGGCTACACCTTC.

This clonotype turned up a few times. The gene calls are TRBV12-3 or TRBV12-4 and TRBJ2-1; perhaps TRBD1 as D (5 bases). This CDR3 spans 14 amino acids. Trimming removed 6 bases at V and 5 bases at J, with 14 bases between. Here the CDR3 DNA reads TGTGCCAGCAGCTACAGACAGTCTGACAATGAGCAGTTCTTC. Its translation is CASSYRQSDNEQFF.

This clonotype turned up a few times. The chain has TRBV29-1 and TRBJ2-5, with TRBD1 matching over 9 bases. Germline-derived CDR1 and CDR2 are SQVTM and ANQGSEA. With V trimmed by 6 bases and J by 5 bases, 10 bases remained unmatched. The CDR3 runs 14 residues. The CDR3 DNA is TGCAGCGTGAGGGCGACAGGGGGTGGGGAGACCCAGTACTTC. Its protein is CSVRATGGGETQYF.

The V call is TRBV6-5, the J call TRBJ2-7; 7 nucleotides agree with TRBD1. The J segment lost 3 bases and the V segment lost 4 bases, leaving 6 bases of the junction unmatched. The germline CDR1 and CDR2 sequences are MNHEY and SVGAGI. The CDR3 has 14 residues. The CDR3 bases are TGTGCCAGCAGTTTATCCGGACAGGTCTACGAGCAGTACTTC. Its protein product is CASSLSGQVYEQYF.

The chain has TRBV15 and TRBJ1-3; D call uncertain. The CDR3 is 15 amino acids. CDR1 and CDR2 (germline): LNHNV, YYDKDF (reference sequence). V lost 0 bases to trimming and J lost 0 bases, with 6 bases between them. Written as DNA, the CDR3 is TGTGCCACCAGCAGAGATTTGGTCTCTGGAAACACCATATATTTT. Translation gives CATSRDLVSGNTIYF.

The V and J genes are TRBV6-1 and TRBJ1-6; D possibly corresponds to TRBD1 (6 bases). Trimming cost V 2 bases and J 3 bases, with 14 bases left between them. The CDR3 is 17 residues long. Germline values: CDR1 MNHNS, CDR2 SASEGT. In DNA form, the CDR3 reads TGTGCCAGCAGTGAATGGGTGAGCAGGGGCTATAATTCACCCCTCCACTTT. Protein: CASSEWVSRGYNSPLHF.

This clonotype was detected a few times. The chain has TRBV20-1 and TRBJ1-1, with TRBD1 as a possible D gene (6 bases). Per the germline V gene, CDR1 is DFQATT and CDR2 is SNEGSKA (reference sequence). V lost 0 bases and J 8 bases, leaving 13 bases between the germline ends. The CDR3 extends over 13 amino acids. As DNA, the CDR3 is TGCAGTGCTAGAGATGGGGGCACCAGAGAAGCTTTCTTT. Residues: CSARDGGTREAFF.

The gene calls are TRBV11-3 and TRBJ2-3; D is tentatively TRBD1 or TRBD2 (5 bases each). V was pared by 4 bases and J by 6 bases, with 11 bases between. The CDR3 runs to 13 residues. Germline CDR1 SGHNT, CDR2 YENEEA. The DNA of the CDR3 is TGTGCCAGCAGCTACTCCGAGGGGGATACGCAGTATTTT. Translated, it gives CASSYSEGDTQYF.

The chain recombines TRBV28 with TRBJ1-1; D is unresolved. The germline V gene encodes CDR1 MDHEN and CDR2 SYDVKM. V was clipped by 7 bases and J by 2 bases, with 14 bases between them. The CDR3 contains 14 residues. The CDR3, as DNA: TGTGCCAGCACCTCGGGTGGAGTTAACACTGAAGCTTTCTTT. Translation: CASTSGGVNTEAFF.

The chain combines TRBV7-3 with TRBJ2-2, with D possibly being TRBD1 (6 bases). Germline values: CDR1 SGHTA, CDR2 FQGTGA. Trimming cost V 4 bases and J 0 bases, with 9 bases left between them. This CDR3 has 15 residues. Here the CDR3 DNA reads TGTGCCAGCAGCTCGACAGGAGCGAACACCGGGGAGCTGTTTTTT. It is translated as CASSSTGANTGELFF.

This clonotype turned up a few times. V is TRBV2 and J is TRBJ1-6; D unresolved. CDR1 and CDR2 (germline): SNHLY, FYNNEI. Trimming pared 11 bases from V and 9 bases from J, leaving 17 bases between. This CDR3 has 13 residues. CDR3 coding DNA: TGTGCCGGCTTGGGTGGCGTCGGTTCACCCCTCCACTTT. Protein: CAGLGGVGSPLHF. The full variable domain, in which reference TRBV2 and TRBJ1-6 provide the parts outside the CDR3, is EPEVTQTPSHQVTQMGQEVILRCVPISNHLYFYWYRQILGQKVEFLVSFYNNEISEKSEIFDDQFSVERPDGSNFTLKIRSTKLEDSAMYFCAGLGGVGSPLHFGNGTRLTVT.

This clonotype was recorded a few times. V is TRBV5-1 and J is TRBJ2-5; D tentatively fits TRBD1 or TRBD2 (5 bases each). The germline V gene has CDR1 SGHRS and CDR2 YFSETQ. The V end lost 0 bases, the J end lost 5 bases, and 11 bases lay between the germline ends. The CDR3 consists of 14 residues. The CDR3 nucleotides are TGCGCCAGCAGCTTGGTACGAGGGGAGGAGACCCAGTACTTC. Translating gives CASSLVRGEETQYF.

This clonotype has just a few counts. The chain recombines TRBV21-1 with TRBJ2-5; the DNA was not used to check the table's D call, TRBD1. TRBV21-1 is a known pseudogene. This CDR3 region has 16 residues. CDR3 sequence: CASSKKGATVQETQYF. DNA of the CDR3: TGTGCCAGCAGCAAAAAGGGCGCGACAGTTCAAGAGACCCAGTACTTC.

The chain couples TRBV5-6 to TRBJ2-7, with TRBD1 matching 8 bases. Trimming removed 0 bases from V and 7 bases from J; junction bases left unmatched: 3. Germline V CDR1 and CDR2: SGHDT, YYEEEE. The CDR3 is 13 amino acids. The CDR3 DNA follows: TGTGCCAGCAGCTTGGGGAGGACAGGGGAGCAGTACGTC. It is translated as CASSLGRTGEQYV.

This clonotype showed up just a few times. In DNA form, the CDR3 reads TGTGCCAGCAGCCATCCCCCGAGTTCGGCTAATGAAAAACTGTTTTTT. Its translation: CASSHPPSSANEKLFF. The genes are TRBV14 and TRBJ1-4; unclear D gene. Per germline, CDR1 SGHDN and CDR2 FVKESK. CDR3 length: 16 amino acids. V was cut by 3 bases and J by 3 bases, with 14 bases left in between.

J is TRBJ1-1 and V is TRBV12-5; D unresolved. Deletions cut 0 bases from V and 5 bases from J, with 13 bases between. This CDR3 region has 15 residues. Germline-derived CDR1 and CDR2 are LGHNT and FRNRAP. Here the CDR3 reads CASGLVIMGETEAFF. The CDR3 DNA reads TGTGCTAGTGGTTTGGTGATCATGGGTGAGACTGAAGCTTTCTTT. The full variable domain, its missing parts supplied by reference TRBV12-5 and TRBJ1-1, is DARVTQTPRHKVTEMGQEVTMRCQPILGHNTVFWYRQTMMQGLELLAYFRNRAPLDDSGMPKDRFSAEMPDATLATLKIQPSEPRDSAVYFCASGLVIMGETEAFFGQGTRLTVV.

The chain couples TRBV18 to TRBJ1-2, with D possibly being TRBD1 (5 bases). The CDR3 spans 16 residues. The germline gives CDR1 KGHSH, CDR2 LQKENI. V shed 0 bases and J shed 4 bases, with 15 bases lying between them. CDR3 protein: CASSPPSTGRIYGYTF. The CDR3 DNA is TGTGCCAGCTCACCACCGTCCACGGGACGGATCTATGGCTACACCTTC.

The chain carries TRBV24-1 and TRBJ2-1, with D perhaps matching TRBD1 (6 bases). Per germline, CDR1 KGHDR and CDR2 SFDVKD. This CDR3 has 16 residues. The V end was cut by 4 bases, the J end by 3 bases, with 15 bases between. The CDR3 DNA reads as TGTGCCACCAGTGACTCCACGGGACAACTCTACAATGAGCAGTTCTTC. Amino acids: CATSDSTGQLYNEQFF.

The DNA for the CDR3 is TGTGCCAGCAGTTTCGCCGGGACAGGGAGGAAAGCTTTCTTT. Its protein product is CASSFAGTGRKAFF. This chain uses TRBV6-5 with TRBJ1-1; 9 bases align to TRBD1. CDR3 length: 14 residues. Per germline, CDR1 MNHEY and CDR2 SVGAGI. The V and J ends lost 4 bases and 9 bases, in that order; junction bases with no gene match: 9.

This clonotype has a count of ten or more. This chain uses TRBV5-1 with TRBJ2-3, with a possible D match to TRBD1 (5 bases). The CDR3 is 15 amino acids. Germline-derived CDR1 and CDR2 are SGHRS and YFSETQ. V shed 3 bases and J shed 2 bases, with 13 bases lying between them. CDR3 sequence (DNA): TGCGCCAGCAGCTACCAAGACAGTCACACAGATACGCAGTATTTT. This gives the protein CASSYQDSHTDTQYF.

This chain links TRBV3-1 with TRBJ2-1; D ambiguous. V shed 4 bases and J shed 5 bases, with 12 bases lying between them. The CDR3 is made up of 14 amino acids. The V gene's germline CDR1 is LGHDT and CDR2 YNNKEL (reference sequence). CDR3 bases: TGTGCCAGCAGCCCAGGTTGGGTTCACAATGAGCAGTTCTTC. Residues: CASSPGWVHNEQFF.

The chain uses TRBV20-1 and TRBJ1-4, with a tentative D call TRBD1 (5 bases). The CDR3 is made up of 15 amino acids. From germline, CDR1 is DFQATT and CDR2 SNEGSKA (reference sequence). V gave up 0 bases and J gave up 6 bases, with 14 bases separating them. The CDR3 loop reads CSARDPAGADEKLFF. The CDR3 DNA follows: TGCAGTGCTAGAGATCCGGCCGGGGCGGATGAAAAACTGTTTTTT.